A single sample gave rise to the 2 T cell receptor beta chains below, sequenced in a study of T cells in Graves' hyperthyroidism and ophthalmopathy. TCR beta CDR3 regions were amplified from RNA transcripts. The HTBI primer set drove a first-round RT-PCR of the TCR CDR3. TCRdb independently ran MiXCR on the multiplex PCR reads; one entry per CDR3 protein. Seen here are about 540,000 distinct CDR3 sequences, around 45% observed once, and the top ten hold about 8%. The sequenced material came from peripheral blood or thyroid tissue (not recorded which). The source of these receptors is a young woman with Graves' hyperthyroidism.

A word on this clonotype: As the CDR3 is not closed by the conserved phenylalanine or tryptophan, this likely results from a read error. The limits of the CDR3 on the DNA are not certain, so only TCRdb's listed CDR3 is given. The V and J genes are TRBV7-3 and TRBJ1-6; TRBD1, the D gene given by the table, was not confirmed from the DNA. The CDR3 length equals 11 residues, ends included. Germline V gives CDR1 SGHTA, CDR2 FQGTGA. CDR3 region: CASSFTTPGFA.

In regard to this clonotype: Sequence at one end of the junction differs from germline and may be a read error. This chain uses TRBV29-1 with TRBJ1-2; D is ambiguous. This CDR3 is built from 13 residues. CDR1 is SQVTM and CDR2 is ANQGSEA in the germline V gene. The CDR3 region has the DNA TGCAGCGTTGAATCCTGGGCTAACTATGGCTGCACCTTC. Its protein product is CSVESWANYGCTF.